This TCR beta chain was obtained from a study of PD-L1 blockade in urothelial cancer. Study details: About 90% of the roughly 30 patients were men who had bladder-origin urothelial cancer. The study recovered a median of around 130,000 T cells per blood sample.

Documented time point: peripheral blood 6 weeks after treatment start. Trimming shortened V by 0 bases and J by 4 bases, and 7 bases separated the two germline ends. The CDR3 is 14 amino acids. Germline lookup yields CDR1 SGHTS and CDR2 YDEGEE. Only in-frame clones appear in the TCRdb table, and some are missing; sequencing was by immunoSEQ multiplex PCR. The data hold around 100,000 clones, with approximately 90% observed a single time. This material consisted of PBMCs, taken around atezolizumab (anti-PD-L1) treatment. This sequence originates from a man between 60 and 70 years old with urothelial cancer. The chain is built from TRBV5-8 and TRBJ1-4; D is unclear. CDR3 region: CASSLAHYNEKLFF. The CDR3 nucleotides read TGTGCCAGCAGCTTGGCACACTATAATGAAAAACTGTTTTTT.